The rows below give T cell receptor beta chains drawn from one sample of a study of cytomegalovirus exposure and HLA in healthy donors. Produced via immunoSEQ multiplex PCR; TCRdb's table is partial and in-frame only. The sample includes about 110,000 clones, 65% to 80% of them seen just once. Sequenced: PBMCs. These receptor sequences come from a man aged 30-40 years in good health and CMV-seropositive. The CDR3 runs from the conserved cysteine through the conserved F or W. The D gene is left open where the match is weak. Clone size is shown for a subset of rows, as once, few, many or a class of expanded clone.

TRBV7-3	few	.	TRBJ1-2	CASSLMAGGYTF	TGTGCCAGCAGCTTAATGGCGGGGGGCTACACCTTC
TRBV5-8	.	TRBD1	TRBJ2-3	CASSSGQASTDTQYF	TGTGCCAGCAGCTCGGGACAGGCTAGCACAGATACGCAGTATTTT
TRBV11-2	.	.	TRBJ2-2	CASSPRLNTGELFF	TGTGCCAGCAGCCCTCGACTCAACACCGGGGAGCTGTTTTTT
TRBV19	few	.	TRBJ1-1	CASSTAQGTEAFF	TGTGCCAGTAGTACCGCCCAGGGGACTGAAGCTTTCTTT
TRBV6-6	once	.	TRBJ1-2	CASSPSGPGYTF	TGTGCCAGCAGTCCGAGCGGACCTGGCTACACCTTC
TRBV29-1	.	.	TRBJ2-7	CSVEDLGGSYEQYF	TGCAGCGTTGAAGATCTCGGGGGATCCTACGAGCAGTACTTC
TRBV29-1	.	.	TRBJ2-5	CSVAYLQETQYF	TGCAGCGTTGCCTATCTTCAAGAGACCCAGTACTTC
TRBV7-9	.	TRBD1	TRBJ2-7	CSSSLGTGGPSYEQYF	TGTTCCAGCAGCTTAGGGACAGGGGGTCCCTCCTACGAGCAGTACTTC
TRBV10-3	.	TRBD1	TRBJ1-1	CAISERSGGNTEAFF	TGTGCCATCAGTGAGCGGTCAGGGGGGAACACTGAAGCTTTCTTT
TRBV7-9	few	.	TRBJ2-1	CASSLAGSNEQFF	TGTGCCAGCAGCTTAGCGGGCAGCAATGAGCAGTTCTTC
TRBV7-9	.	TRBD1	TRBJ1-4	CASSPQGVANEKLFF	TGTGCCAGCAGCCCGCAGGGGGTGGCTAATGAAAAACTGTTTTTT
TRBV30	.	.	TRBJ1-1	CAWAFDIEAFF	TGTGCCTGGGCCTTCGACATCGAAGCTTTCTTT
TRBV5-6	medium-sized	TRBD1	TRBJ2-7	CASSVGQGGEQYF	TGTGCCAGCAGCGTGGGACAGGGCGGCGAGCAGTACTTC
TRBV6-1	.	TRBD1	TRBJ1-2	CASSPQGVYGYTF	TGTGCCAGCAGTCCCCAGGGGGTCTATGGCTACACCTTC
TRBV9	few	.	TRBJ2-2	CASSVATGQGPLRELFF	TGTGCCAGCAGCGTAGCTACTGGGCAGGGGCCCCTCCGGGAGCTGTTTTTT
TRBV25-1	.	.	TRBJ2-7	CASSVSPGNASHEQYF	TGTGCCAGCAGTGTCTCACCCGGGAACGCTAGCCACGAGCAGTACTTC
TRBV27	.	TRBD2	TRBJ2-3	CASSSLAGGTDTQYF	TGTGCCAGCAGTTCACTAGCGGGGGGCACAGATACGCAGTATTTT
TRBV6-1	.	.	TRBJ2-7	CASSESPGLYEQYF	TGTGCCAGCAGTGAATCGCCAGGACTCTACGAGCAGTACTTC
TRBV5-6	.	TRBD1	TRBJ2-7	CASSSPLGTGSYEQYF	TGTGCCAGCAGCAGTCCCTTGGGGACAGGGTCCTACGAGCAGTACTTC
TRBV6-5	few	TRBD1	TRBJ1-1	CASSYSGDRWNTEAFF	TGTGCCAGCAGTTACTCAGGGGACAGGTGGAACACTGAAGCTTTCTTT
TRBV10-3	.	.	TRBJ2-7	CAISESGTTQGSYEQYF	TGTGCCATCAGTGAGTCCGGCACGACGCAGGGGTCCTACGAGCAGTACTTC
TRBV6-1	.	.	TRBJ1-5	CASSVQTGHQPQHF	TGTGCCAGCAGTGTACAAACAGGGCATCAGCCCCAGCATTTT
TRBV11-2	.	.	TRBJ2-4	CASSLALRGIPSQNIQYF	TGTGCCAGCAGCTTAGCTCTTCGTGGCATACCGTCCCAAAACATTCAGTACTTC
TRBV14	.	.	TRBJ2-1	CASSQAGNEQFF	TGTGCCAGCAGCCAAGCGGGCAATGAGCAGTTCTTC
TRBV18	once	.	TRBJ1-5	CASSPRGGNQPQHF	TGTGCCAGCTCACCAAGGGGAGGAAATCAGCCCCAGCATTTT
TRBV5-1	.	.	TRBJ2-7	CASSLVGLRSSYEQYF	TGCGCCAGCAGCTTGGTGGGACTGAGGAGCTCCTACGAGCAGTACTTC
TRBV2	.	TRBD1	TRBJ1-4	CASSERGQPNEKLFF	TGTGCCAGCAGTGAAAGGGGACAGCCTAATGAAAAACTGTTTTTT
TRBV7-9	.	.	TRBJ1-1	CASSSTRSDTEAFF	TGTGCCAGCAGTAGCACGCGATCGGACACTGAAGCTTTCTTT
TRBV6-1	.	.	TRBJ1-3	CASSGANRHTIYF	TGTGCCAGCAGTGGGGCCAATAGGCACACCATATATTTT
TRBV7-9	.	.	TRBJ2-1	CASSQYGTTYNEQFF	TGTGCCAGCAGCCAGTACGGGACAACCTACAATGAGCAGTTCTTC
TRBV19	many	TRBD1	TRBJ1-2	CASSKGTDYGYTF	TGTGCCAGTAGTAAGGGGACAGACTATGGCTACACCTTC
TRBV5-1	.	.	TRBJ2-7	CASSLGDISYEQYF	TGCGCCAGCAGCTTGGGGGACATCTCCTACGAGCAGTACTTC
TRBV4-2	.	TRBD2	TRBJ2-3	CASSQDVSRGVTDTQYF	TGTGCCAGCAGCCAAGACGTCTCGCGGGGGGTTACAGATACGCAGTATTTT
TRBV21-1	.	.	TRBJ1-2	CASSKLMVRGTPCYGYTF	TGTGCCAGCAGCAAATTAATGGTGCGGGGGACCCCTTGCTATGGCTACACCTTC
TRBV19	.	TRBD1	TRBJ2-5	CASSMVDRGRLHNRETQYF	TGTGCCAGTAGTATGGTCGACAGGGGGCGCCTCCATAATCGAGAGACCCAGTACTTC
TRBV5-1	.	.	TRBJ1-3	CASSLAPGAGNTIYF	TGCGCCAGCAGCTTGGCGCCAGGGGCTGGAAACACCATATATTTT
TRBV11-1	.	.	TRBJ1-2	CASSLGAAGYGYTF	TGTGCCAGCAGCTTAGGGGCTGCTGGCTATGGCTACACCTTC
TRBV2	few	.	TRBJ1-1	CASVENTEAFF	TGTGCCAGCGTAGAAAACACTGAAGCTTTCTTT
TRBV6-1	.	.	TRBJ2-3	CASSEATGHTDTQYF	TGTGCCAGCAGTGAAGCAACAGGGCACACAGATACGCAGTATTTT
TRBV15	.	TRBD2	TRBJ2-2	CATSPLAGGNRDTGELFF	TGTGCCACCAGCCCACTAGCGGGGGGGAATCGGGACACCGGGGAGCTGTTTTTT
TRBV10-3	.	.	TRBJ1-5	CAISATGRSNQPQHF	TGTGCCATCAGTGCCACAGGGCGAAGCAATCAGCCCCAGCATTTT
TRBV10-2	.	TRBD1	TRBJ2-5	CASSESRTGVRETQYF	TGCGCCAGCAGTGAGTCCCGGACAGGGGTTAGGGAGACCCAGTACTTC
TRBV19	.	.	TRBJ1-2	CASTNRPANYGYTF	TGTGCCAGTACTAACAGGCCAGCTAACTATGGCTACACCTTC
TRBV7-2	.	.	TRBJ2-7	CASSLAITAHNPWEQYF	TGTGCCAGCAGCTTAGCGATCACAGCTCATAACCCCTGGGAGCAGTACTTC
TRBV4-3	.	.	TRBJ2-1	CASSRSSRSAYDEQFF	TGCGCCAGCAGCCGCTCTAGTAGATCTGCCTACGATGAGCAGTTCTTC
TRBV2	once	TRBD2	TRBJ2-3	CASLGTSGGEWNTQYF	TGTGCCAGCCTTGGGACTAGCGGGGGGGAGTGGAATACGCAGTATTTT
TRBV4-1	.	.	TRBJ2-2	CASSQSGDNTGELFF	TGCGCCAGCAGCCAATCAGGGGATAACACCGGGGAGCTGTTTTTT
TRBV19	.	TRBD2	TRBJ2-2	CASSTPGLDDTGELFF	TGTGCCAGTAGTACCCCGGGACTAGATGACACCGGGGAGCTGTTTTTT
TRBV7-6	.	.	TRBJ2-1	CASSLSDYEYNEQFF	TGTGCCAGCAGCCTTTCGGACTACGAGTACAATGAGCAGTTCTTC
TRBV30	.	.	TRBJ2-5	CAWSVGDIGLAQYF	TGTGCCTGGAGTGTGGGGGACATAGGTTTGGCCCAGTACTTC
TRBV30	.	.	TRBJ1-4	CAWSVTPGSEKLFF	TGTGCCTGGAGTGTTACGCCAGGAAGCGAAAAACTGTTTTTT
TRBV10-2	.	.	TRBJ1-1	CASSDQGRDTEAFF	TGCGCCAGCAGTGATCAGGGCCGAGACACTGAAGCTTTCTTT
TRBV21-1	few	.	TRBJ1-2	CASSKCRNKENTF	TGTGCCAGCAGCAAATGCCGGAACAAGGAGAACACCTTC
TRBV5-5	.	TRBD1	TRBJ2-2	CASSLALRTGFDFDTGELFF	TGTGCCAGCAGCTTGGCCCTCAGGACAGGCTTCGACTTTGACACCGGGGAGCTGTTTTTT